These 19 T cell receptor beta chains were sequenced from one sample in a study of OX40 agonist ivuxolimab in advanced cancers. Using immunoSEQ multiplex PCR, the repertoire was profiled, and TCRdb retains in-frame clones only, with some absent. The table includes about 52,000 clones, over 85% detected once. The sequencing here drew on CD4+ or CD8+ T cells sorted from blood, taken in a trial of the OX40 agonist ivuxolimab. The receptors come from an adult with an advanced solid tumor such as melanoma, head and neck, liver or kidney cancer.

The chain is built from TRBV28 and TRBJ1-2, with TRBD1 matching 7 bases. The CDR3 spans 13 residues. The V and J ends lost 3 bases and 5 bases, in that order; junction bases with no gene match: 3. Germline CDR1 reads MDHEN; CDR2 reads SYDVKM. CDR3 sequence reads: CASSLGQIYGYTF. The CDR3 DNA reads TGTGCCAGCAGTTTGGGACAGATTTATGGCTACACCTTC.

The chain combines TRBV5-4 with TRBJ2-7, with 12 positions matching TRBD2. Germline V CDR1 and CDR2: SGHNT, YYREEE (reference sequence). The CDR3 has 17 amino acids. J lost 0 bases, V lost 0 bases, and 4 bases had no gene match. The CDR3 region is CASSLGLAGGSSYEQYF. The DNA of the CDR3 is TGTGCCAGCAGCTTGGGGCTAGCGGGAGGGAGCTCCTACGAGCAGTACTTC.

Concerning this clone: The junction and the germline gene differ at one end; a read error may be behind it. The chain has TRBV6-1 and TRBJ2-7; 14 positions match TRBD2. CDR1 is MNHNS, CDR2 SASEGT, per germline. This CDR3 has 17 residues. CDR3 in amino acids: CASSEGTSGSRVRGQYF. The CDR3 region has the DNA TGTGCCAGCAGCGAAGGGACTAGCGGGAGTCGTGTAAGGGGGCAGTACTTC.

The chain employs TRBV19 and TRBJ1-2; D uncertain. In germline, CDR1 is LNHDA, CDR2 SQIVND (reference sequence). Deletions cut 10 bases from V and 2 bases from J, with 17 bases between. This CDR3 spans 14 amino acids. The CDR3 sequence is CATQPRGVNYGYTF. CDR3 sequence (DNA): TGTGCCACCCAACCCCGGGGAGTAAACTATGGCTACACCTTC.

The chain has TRBV10-3 and TRBJ2-1; 8 positions match TRBD2. The CDR3 is made up of 17 amino acids. Germline CDR1 ENHRY, CDR2 SYGVKD. The V and J ends lost 4 bases and 0 bases, in that order; junction bases with no gene match: 8. The CDR3 reads CAISAPPAGASYNEQFF. CDR3 nucleotide sequence: TGTGCCATCAGTGCGCCCCCAGCGGGAGCCTCCTACAATGAGCAGTTCTTC.

The rearrangement links TRBV6-5 to TRBJ2-1; D ambiguous. The V end lost 4 bases, the J end lost 7 bases, and 8 bases lay between the germline ends. CDR1 and CDR2 (germline): MNHEY, SVGAGI. The CDR3 has 12 amino acids. CDR3 sequence (DNA): TGTGCCAGCAGTTCCCCGTGGAATGAGCAGTTCTTC. Encoded protein: CASSSPWNEQFF.

The chain joins TRBV9 to TRBJ2-7; TRBD2 agrees at 7 bases. The CDR3 extends over 15 amino acids. After removal of 4 bases from V and 2 bases from J, the junction contained 9 bases not matched to a gene. Germline V gene sequence: CDR1 SGDLS, CDR2 YYNGEE. The chain's CDR3 is CASSPTGGYTYEQYF. The CDR3 DNA is TGTGCCAGCAGCCCCACGGGGGGATATACCTACGAGCAGTACTTC.

The V call is TRBV19, the J call TRBJ2-1; no firm D call. The CDR3 consists of 13 residues. V lost 4 bases and J lost 0, with 4 bases in between. Per germline, CDR1 LNHDA and CDR2 SQIVND (reference sequence). The CDR3 sequence is CASSTLSYNEQFF. The CDR3 DNA follows: TGTGCCAGTAGTACCCTCTCCTACAATGAGCAGTTCTTC.

This clone was observed once. V usage is TRBV5-4 and J usage is TRBJ2-5; 11 bases line up with TRBD1. The CDR3 extends over 14 amino acids. V shed 2 bases and J 9 bases; nucleotides not matched to a gene: 6. CDR1 and CDR2 from the germline V gene are SGHNT and YYREEE (reference sequence). The CDR3 DNA sequence: TGTGCCAGCAGCTTACCGGGACAGGGGGTGGCCCAGTACTTC. This gives the protein CASSLPGQGVAQYF.

Note on this clone: This sample includes further DNA sequences coding for the same CDR3. This chain uses TRBV9 with TRBJ2-1; D is ambiguous. The CDR3 has 14 amino acids. Looked up from germline, CDR1 is SGDLS and CDR2 is YYNGEE. V was cut by 2 bases and J by 0 bases, with 6 bases left in between. The CDR3 reads CASSVASSYNEQFF. In DNA, the CDR3 is TGTGCCAGCAGCGTCGCCAGCTCCTACAATGAGCAGTTCTTC.

This chain joins TRBV4-3 and TRBJ2-5; no reliable D call. Germline V gives CDR1 LGHNA, CDR2 YSLEER. V dropped 1 base and J dropped 2 bases, with 11 bases sitting between them. This CDR3 is 15 amino acids long. CDR3 sequence (DNA): TGCGCCAGCAGCCAAGGGGTACGTGGGCAAGAGACCCAGTACTTC. Translated: CASSQGVRGQETQYF.

This chain connects TRBV28 to TRBJ2-3; 11 nucleotides agree with TRBD2. Germline CDR1 is MDHEN and CDR2 is SYDVKM. V lost 7 bases, J lost 4 bases, and 4 bases stayed unmatched. The length of the CDR3 is 14 residues. CDR3 residues: CASTLAGGSDTQYF. As DNA, the CDR3 is TGTGCCAGCACTCTAGCGGGAGGATCAGATACGCAGTATTTT.

This clone was detected only once. The chain links TRBV27 to TRBJ2-7, with D possibly TRBD1 on 6 matching bases. Per germline, CDR1 MNHEY and CDR2 SMNVEV (reference sequence). The CDR3 contains 18 residues. V was trimmed by 3 bases and J by 2 bases, leaving 23 bases between them. The CDR3 spells CASSLGVVGARVTYEQYF. DNA for the CDR3: TGTGCCAGCAGTTTGGGGGTGGTGGGGGCGCGGGTAACCTACGAGCAGTACTTC.

This clone has only one observation. The chain recombines TRBV6-5 with TRBJ2-2; possible D gene TRBD2, 6 bases. Germline values: CDR1 MNHEY, CDR2 SVGAGI. CDR3 length: 15 amino acids. Trimming cost V 1 base and J 6 bases, with 12 bases left between them. CDR3 DNA sequence: TGTGCCAGCAGTTACTACCTGGAGGGGTCCGGGGAGCTGTTTTTT. It codes for CASSYYLEGSGELFF.

The V and J genes are TRBV4-3 and TRBJ2-7; maybe TRBD1 (5 bases). CDR3 length: 15 residues. Germline V gene sequence: CDR1 LGHNA, CDR2 YSLEER. V was shortened by 0 bases and J by 1 base, with 10 bases between the two germline ends. The CDR3: CASSQDWKGSYEQYF. The DNA of the CDR3 is TGCGCCAGCAGCCAAGATTGGAAGGGGTCCTACGAGCAGTACTTC.

The chain couples TRBV10-3 to TRBJ2-1; TRBD1 aligns across 10 bases. CDR3 size: 14 residues. Germline CDR1 is ENHRY and CDR2 is SYGVKD. The J segment lost 4 bases and the V segment lost 8 bases, leaving 5 bases of the junction unmatched. The CDR3 DNA reads TGTGCCATCTGGGGGGACAGGGGTTACAATGAGCAGTTCTTC. Translating gives CAIWGDRGYNEQFF.

The chain uses TRBV28 and TRBJ1-5; no clear D. The CDR3 consists of 12 residues. Trimming took off 4 bases at V and 3 bases at J, with 4 bases between the two ends. Germline V CDR1 and CDR2: MDHEN, SYDVKM. The CDR3 DNA is TGTGCCAGCAGTTGGGCCAATCAGCCCCAGCATTTT. Protein product: CASSWANQPQHF.

In its sample, this clone was seen a few times. This chain's CDR3 is CASSHRGSDGYTF. The CDR3 DNA is TGTGCCAGCAGCCACAGGGGTTCTGATGGCTACACCTTC. The gene calls are TRBV6-5 and TRBJ1-2; 7 nucleotides line up with TRBD1. This CDR3 contains 13 residues. Trimming at V came to 6 bases and at J to 6 bases, leaving 7 bases not matched to a gene. Germline V gene sequence: CDR1 MNHEY, CDR2 SVGAGI.

This clone occurred once. The genes are TRBV6-5 and TRBJ2-1; D is unresolved. The germline CDR1 and CDR2 sequences are MNHEY and SVGAGI. The CDR3 loop spans 13 amino acids. Between the trimmed V and J ends, which lost 2 bases and 6 bases, there was a span of 8 bases. CDR3 amino acids: CASSYSQPNEQFF. The CDR3 DNA sequence: TGTGCCAGCAGTTACAGTCAGCCCAATGAGCAGTTCTTC.